This TCR beta chain derives from a study of CD8+CD57+ T cells in acquired aplastic anemia. Overall study: Yields of DNA that came from sorted CD4+ and CD8+ cells averaged about 3.3 ug. Among healthy donors, CD4+ cells averaged about 10 million reads. Regarding the study as a whole: Patients and controls shared just under 30 CD8+ CDR3 sequences, highly expressed in patients. No significant difference in CD8+ Simpson's diversity was found between patients and controls.

Genomic DNA was employed as the template in profiling TCR beta VDJ and CDR3. Each CDR3 protein gets one entry after TCRdb re-called the reads with MiXCR. Of fewer than 70,000 distinct CDR3 sequences in the sample, around half were seen once. On this clonotype itself: Its target is unknown. A much larger clone differs from this one at a single base, so this may be a read error.

The CDR3 runs to 13 residues. Germline loops: CDR1 SGHTA, CDR2 FQGNSA. Input material: sorted CD4+, CD8+, or CD8+CD57+ T cells (not recorded which) from PBMCs. This sequence originates from a human donor in good health, serving as a control. The V gene is TRBV7-2, the J gene TRBJ2-1; D may be TRBD2 (7 bases). The CDR3 loop is CASSLGGGLELFF. CDR3 sequence (DNA): TGTGCCAGCAGCTTAGGCGGGGGCCTTGAGCTGTTCTTC.